Below, 7 T cell receptor beta chains from the same sample are listed, as sequenced in a study of T cell responses to AZD1222 COVID-19 vaccine. TCRdb's copy holds only in-frame clones and misses some; the assay was immunoSEQ multiplex PCR. The profile shows some 150,000 clones, approximately 93% of them singletons. The sequenced sample was peripheral blood, obtained on day 0 of MenACWY control vaccination. These TCRs come from an adult in good health.

V usage is TRBV5-8 and J usage is TRBJ1-3; D is possibly TRBD1 (5 bases). Germline values: CDR1 SGHTS, CDR2 YDEGEE. V gave up 5 bases and J gave up 0 bases, with 15 bases separating them. This CDR3 contains 16 residues. CDR3 in amino acids: CASSSGRLSSGNTIYF. In DNA form, the CDR3 reads TGTGCCAGCAGTTCGGGACGCCTGAGCTCTGGAAACACCATATATTTT.

This clone appeared once. This chain joins TRBV7-8 and TRBJ2-7, with no clear D. Trimming took 5 bases from V and 6 from J, leaving 17 bases between them. The germline CDR1 and CDR2 sequences are SGHVS and FQNEAQ. CDR3 length equals 14 residues. CDR3 DNA sequence: TGTGCCAGCAGCCCCTCACGGGTAGGGATCGAGCAGTACTTC. Protein product: CASSPSRVGIEQYF.

The J gene is TRBJ1-2, the V gene TRBV15; TRBD1 is a possible D gene (5 bases). The CDR3 is 14 residues long. CDR1 is LNHNV and CDR2 is YYDKDF in the germline V gene (reference sequence). V lost 0 bases and J lost 8, with 13 bases in between. The CDR3 here is CATSRDRGLSGYTF. In nucleotides, the CDR3 is TGTGCCACCAGCAGAGATCGGGGGTTGAGCGGCTACACCTTC.

The V and J genes are TRBV7-8 and TRBJ2-7; the D gene is possibly TRBD2 (7 bases). Deletions cut 3 bases from V and 2 bases from J, with 23 bases between. The CDR3 totals 18 residues. Germline V gene sequence: CDR1 SGHVS, CDR2 FQNEAQ. Written as DNA, the CDR3 is TGTGCCAGCAGCTTTCCTATAGGGGGGGGCAGGAGAGCCTACGAGCAGTACTTC. It encodes CASSFPIGGGRRAYEQYF.

The rearrangement links TRBV2 to TRBJ2-2, with a weak D call TRBD2 (5 bases). The V end was cut by 6 bases, the J end by 3 bases, with 11 bases between. There are 14 residues in the CDR3. Germline CDR1 reads SNHLY; CDR2 reads FYNNEI. CDR3 sequence: CASREDRDTGELFF. In nucleotides, the CDR3 is TGTGCCAGCAGGGAGGACCGAGACACCGGGGAGCTGTTTTTT.

CDR3 nucleotide sequence: TGTGCCAGCAGTAGGGACAAGTATCAGCCCCAGCATTTT. Translating gives CASSRDKYQPQHF. The chain links TRBV6-5 to TRBJ1-5, with D possibly matching TRBD1 (6 bases). The CDR3 is 13 amino acids. The germline V and J ends were trimmed by 5 bases and 5 bases, with 10 bases remaining between them. CDR1 and CDR2 from the germline V gene are MNHEY and SVGAGI.

CDR3 bases: TGTGCCAGCAGTTTAAGCGGGAGCTACAATGAGCAGTTCTTC. Translating gives CASSLSGSYNEQFF. This chain uses TRBV27 with TRBJ2-1; 8 nucleotides align to TRBD2. Trimming cost V 2 bases and J 3 bases; bases outside gene matches: 0. Germline values: CDR1 MNHEY, CDR2 SMNVEV (reference sequence). The CDR3 is 14 residues long.